This is a list of T cell receptor beta chains from one sample in a study of human T cells and chemical hapten exposure. TCRdb processed the RACE reads anew with MiXCR; each CDR3 protein has one entry. This table has about 180,000 distinct CDR3 sequences, around 30% appearing once. Sequenced material: whole blood, taken in connection with sensitization to the hapten diphenylcyclopropenone (DPC). Receptors were obtained from a woman in her twenties or thirties with alopecia areata. Some clones in this sample may be carry-over from other donors' samples. CDR3s include the opening cysteine and the closing phenylalanine or tryptophan. Each record gives: J gene, V gene, D gene, clone size, CDR3 protein. The D gene is left open where the match is weak. Clone size is shown for a subset of rows, as once, few, many or a class of expanded clone.

J gene: TRBJ1-1; V gene: TRBV24-1; D gene: -; clone size: -; CDR3 protein: CATSDHGQSNTEAFF
J gene: TRBJ1-1; V gene: TRBV29-1; D gene: TRBD1; clone size: -; CDR3 protein: CSVEGTVQGGEAFF
J gene: TRBJ1-2; V gene: TRBV15; D gene: -; clone size: -; CDR3 protein: CATSRELGFYGYTF
J gene: TRBJ2-1; V gene: TRBV29-1; D gene: TRBD2; clone size: -; CDR3 protein: CSVWTGTSGRNEQFF
J gene: TRBJ2-5; V gene: TRBV5-1; D gene: TRBD2; clone size: few; CDR3 protein: CASSPAGGLQETQYF
J gene: TRBJ2-7; V gene: TRBV28; D gene: -; clone size: few; CDR3 protein: CASSLRTQRGEQYF
J gene: TRBJ2-2; V gene: TRBV28; D gene: -; clone size: few; CDR3 protein: CASSAWAGELFF
J gene: TRBJ2-7; V gene: TRBV6-6; D gene: TRBD1; clone size: -; CDR3 protein: CAVNRGVGEQYF
J gene: TRBJ1-1; V gene: TRBV27; D gene: -; clone size: -; CDR3 protein: CASSSGGIEAFF
J gene: TRBJ1-1; V gene: TRBV18; D gene: -; clone size: -; CDR3 protein: CASSPLGAAGKNTEAFF
J gene: TRBJ2-5; V gene: TRBV13; D gene: -; clone size: many; CDR3 protein: CASSFRLQETQYF
J gene: TRBJ2-7; V gene: TRBV12-5; D gene: TRBD1; clone size: few; CDR3 protein: CASGPQGATYEQYF
J gene: TRBJ1-3; V gene: TRBV12-3/TRBV12-4; D gene: -; clone size: -; CDR3 protein: CASTPVLFGNTIYF
J gene: TRBJ2-1; V gene: TRBV7-2; D gene: -; clone size: -; CDR3 protein: CASSSEGRTYNEQFF
J gene: TRBJ2-1; V gene: TRBV20-1; D gene: TRBD2; clone size: many; CDR3 protein: CSAISRLAGGYNEQFF
J gene: TRBJ1-6; V gene: TRBV27; D gene: -; clone size: -; CDR3 protein: CASSLSLGAISPLHF
J gene: TRBJ1-1; V gene: TRBV30; D gene: -; clone size: -; CDR3 protein: CAWRFGGSAFF
J gene: TRBJ2-2; V gene: TRBV28; D gene: TRBD1; clone size: few; CDR3 protein: CASSAPGQGFSGELFF
J gene: TRBJ1-1; V gene: TRBV15; D gene: -; clone size: -; CDR3 protein: CATSSGRVNTEAFF
J gene: TRBJ1-5; V gene: TRBV28; D gene: -; clone size: -; CDR3 protein: CASSPLGVPLSNQPQHF
J gene: TRBJ2-7; V gene: TRBV20-1; D gene: -; clone size: -; CDR3 protein: CSVRRTGRDNYEQYF
J gene: TRBJ1-6; V gene: TRBV7-2; D gene: -; clone size: -; CDR3 protein: CASSLYPGANNSPLHF
J gene: TRBJ2-7; V gene: TRBV18; D gene: TRBD2; clone size: few; CDR3 protein: CASSPHSGSYYEQYF
J gene: TRBJ2-3; V gene: TRBV10-3; D gene: -; clone size: -; CDR3 protein: CAISREADTQYF
J gene: TRBJ2-1; V gene: TRBV3-1; D gene: -; clone size: few; CDR3 protein: CASSQTLGVYNEQFF
J gene: TRBJ2-1; V gene: TRBV5-1; D gene: -; clone size: -; CDR3 protein: CASSPEHPSYNEQFF
J gene: TRBJ2-1; V gene: TRBV19; D gene: TRBD2; clone size: -; CDR3 protein: CASSLLGGVNNEQFF
J gene: TRBJ2-7; V gene: TRBV10-3; D gene: TRBD1; clone size: few; CDR3 protein: CAISDGQGREQYF
J gene: TRBJ1-6; V gene: TRBV28; D gene: -; clone size: -; CDR3 protein: CASSFNPPDTYSPLHF
J gene: TRBJ1-2; V gene: TRBV2; D gene: -; clone size: -; CDR3 protein: CASSVNNGYTF
J gene: TRBJ2-7; V gene: TRBV28; D gene: TRBD1; clone size: few; CDR3 protein: CASSLTGGRSYEQYF
J gene: TRBJ2-1; V gene: TRBV11-3; D gene: -; clone size: few; CDR3 protein: CASSLNANEQFF
J gene: TRBJ2-1; V gene: TRBV27; D gene: TRBD2; clone size: few; CDR3 protein: CAPGGRPSYNEQFF
J gene: TRBJ2-7; V gene: TRBV28; D gene: -; clone size: -; CDR3 protein: CASSSGRSGEQYF
J gene: TRBJ1-2; V gene: TRBV29-1; D gene: TRBD1; clone size: -; CDR3 protein: CSVSDRGYYGYTF
J gene: TRBJ2-7; V gene: TRBV6-6; D gene: -; clone size: few; CDR3 protein: CASGPGGSEQYF
J gene: TRBJ2-2; V gene: TRBV4-3; D gene: -; clone size: -; CDR3 protein: CASSQDNAVAGELFF
J gene: TRBJ1-6; V gene: TRBV4-3; D gene: TRBD1; clone size: few; CDR3 protein: CASSETGWNSPLHF
J gene: TRBJ2-2; V gene: TRBV29-1; D gene: -; clone size: few; CDR3 protein: CSVRPQGRGTGELFF
J gene: TRBJ1-5; V gene: TRBV6-2/TRBV6-3; D gene: TRBD1; clone size: -; CDR3 protein: CASSIGQGNQPQHF
J gene: TRBJ2-3; V gene: TRBV7-2; D gene: -; clone size: -; CDR3 protein: CASKFQGLTDTQYF
J gene: TRBJ2-4; V gene: TRBV7-2; D gene: TRBD1; clone size: few; CDR3 protein: CASSLSGQAVQYF
J gene: TRBJ1-6; V gene: TRBV11-3; D gene: -; clone size: many; CDR3 protein: CASSPPGPGVNSPLHF
J gene: TRBJ1-5; V gene: TRBV7-9; D gene: -; clone size: -; CDR3 protein: CASSRDLTLNQPQHF
J gene: TRBJ2-2; V gene: TRBV6-5; D gene: TRBD2; clone size: -; CDR3 protein: CASTGTSEITGELFF
J gene: TRBJ1-3; V gene: TRBV29-1; D gene: TRBD1; clone size: -; CDR3 protein: CSVGTDAASGNTIYF
J gene: TRBJ2-1; V gene: TRBV7-6; D gene: -; clone size: many; CDR3 protein: CASSFVRGDNEQFF
J gene: TRBJ1-4; V gene: TRBV21-1; D gene: -; clone size: -; CDR3 protein: CASSKDSWQINEKLFF
J gene: TRBJ2-2; V gene: TRBV20-1; D gene: -; clone size: -; CDR3 protein: CSAIRSANTGELFF
J gene: TRBJ2-5; V gene: TRBV20-1; D gene: TRBD1; clone size: -; CDR3 protein: CSAATGGQETQYF
J gene: TRBJ2-1; V gene: TRBV27; D gene: TRBD2; clone size: few; CDR3 protein: CASRYISGTYNEQFF
J gene: TRBJ2-1; V gene: TRBV11-2; D gene: -; clone size: -; CDR3 protein: CASSLNNGHLSSYNEQFF